This T cell receptor (beta chain) was identified in a study of tumor-infiltrating lymphocytes in localized non-small cell lung cancer (dated by TCRdb to the early 2020s). General notes on the study: Several histologies were represented in the cohort, which also included both smokers and never-smokers as well as patients whose samples were collected after neoadjuvant chemotherapy. In total, the ICON cohort consisted of some 160 surgical patients with localized non-small cell lung cancer who had their tumors resected. A total of fewer than 65 patients were included in the paired tumor versus uninvolved lung comparison of immunoSEQ T-cell fraction. Flow cytometry, multiplex immunofluorescence, RNA-seq, exome sequencing and proteomics were applied to the same patients as TCR sequencing, which was one of several integrated assays. Each patient contributed resected tumor tissue and uninvolved lung tissue from the same patient, described as non-adjacent to the tumor.

The immunoSEQ assay used for TCR sequencing gave the T-cell fraction in both tumor and uninvolved lung tissue. The original pipeline was this. In the survival analysis, patients were divided into a high T-cell fraction group (upper tertile) and a low T-cell fraction group (lower two tertiles), and the two groups were compared using a log-rank test. A signed-rank test was used to check for differences in T-cell fraction between paired tumor and uninvolved lung. TCRdb mirrors the immuneACCESS table, restricted to in-frame sequences. Some clones are absent from its copies; in checked studies, under half trace to an unresolved V gene, and the reason for the others is unknown. The V and J calls and clone size come from that table; D and trimming were worked out from the DNA. Present in this sample are around 10,000 clones, 60% of which were seen just once. The top ten clonotypes cover roughly 11% of the sample.

The first patient joined ICON in 2016, and enrollment wrapped up when the last patient was enrolled in the second half of 2018. A subcohort of around 76 patients provided fresh tumor and matched uninvolved tissue for in-depth immune analyses, with TCR sequencing among those analyses. TCR sequencing was performed on DNA isolated from bulk tissue, without cell sorting. What the work shows at the level of the full study, not this receptor alone: Higher T cell infiltration in tumors than in uninvolved lung tissue was supported by TCRbeta sequencing, consistent with immunofluorescence CD3 counts. No difference in TCR-derived T-cell fraction was observed between the flow cytometry-defined immunotypes IM1 (good prognosis) and IM2 (poor prognosis). Assay coverage varied across patients depending on available tissue quantity, so only a subset of the cohort had TCR sequencing. Different pieces of the same tissue were used for different assays, so technical variation could not be separated from intratumor heterogeneity.

In the germline V gene, CDR1 corresponds to SQVTM and CDR2 to ANQGSEA. V and J lose 0 bases and 7 bases, and a span of 9 bases separates them. The CDR3, from cysteine to phenylalanine, totals 13 residues. Kept here is only the CDR3 DNA, which spans 39 bases and is read in frame from base 1. Only one count was recorded for this clone. It has no known antigen specificity. No much larger clonotype is one base removed from it; base qualities were not supplied. The V gene is TRBV29-1 and the J gene is TRBJ2-2; perhaps TRBD1 is the D gene, with 6 bases matching. The clonotype originates from a human donor with non-small cell lung cancer. Specimen: uninvolved lung tissue not adjacent to the tumor. The nucleotide sequence is TGCAGCGTTGAAGATCGAGGGGGCGGGGAGCTGTTTTTT. This encodes CSVEDRGGGELFF.